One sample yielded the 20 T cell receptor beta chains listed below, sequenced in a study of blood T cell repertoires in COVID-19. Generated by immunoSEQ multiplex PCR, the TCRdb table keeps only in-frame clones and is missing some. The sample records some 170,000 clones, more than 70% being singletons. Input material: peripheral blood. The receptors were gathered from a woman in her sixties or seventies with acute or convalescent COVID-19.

CDR3 in DNA: TGCGCCAGCAGTGAGCAGGGCGCTGGAAACACCATATATTTT. Translated, it gives CASSEQGAGNTIYF. The rearrangement joins TRBV10-2 to TRBJ1-3; D is possibly TRBD1 (5 bases). This CDR3 comprises 14 residues. Germline V gives CDR1 WSHSY, CDR2 SAAADI. Trimming shortened V by 2 bases and J by 2 bases, and 7 bases separated the two germline ends.

The CDR3: CASSSDSYGYTF. The CDR3 DNA sequence: TGTGCCAGCAGTTCCGACAGCTATGGCTACACCTTC. The J gene is TRBJ1-2, the V gene TRBV28; D perhaps matches TRBD1 (5 bases). The CDR3 totals 12 residues. Per germline, CDR1 MDHEN and CDR2 SYDVKM. The V end lost 4 bases, the J end lost 4 bases, and 7 bases lay between the germline ends.

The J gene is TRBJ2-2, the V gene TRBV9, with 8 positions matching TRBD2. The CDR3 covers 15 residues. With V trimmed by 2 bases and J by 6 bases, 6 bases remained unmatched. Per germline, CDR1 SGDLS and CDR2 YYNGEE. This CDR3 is CASSVSSGIAGELFF. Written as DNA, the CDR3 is TGTGCCAGCAGCGTTAGTAGCGGGATCGCCGGGGAGCTGTTTTTT. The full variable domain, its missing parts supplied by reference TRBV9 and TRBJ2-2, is DSGVTQTPKHLITATGQRVTLRCSPRSGDLSVYWYQQSLDQGLQFLIQYYNGEERAKGNILERFSAQQFPDLHSELNLSSLELGDSALYFCASSVSSGIAGELFFGEGSRLTVL.

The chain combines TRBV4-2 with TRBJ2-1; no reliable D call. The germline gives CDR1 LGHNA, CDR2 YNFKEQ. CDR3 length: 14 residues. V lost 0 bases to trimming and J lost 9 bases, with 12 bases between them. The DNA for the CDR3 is TGTGCCAGCAGCCAAGAAGTGCGAGTTGGTGAGCAGTTCTTC. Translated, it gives CASSQEVRVGEQFF.

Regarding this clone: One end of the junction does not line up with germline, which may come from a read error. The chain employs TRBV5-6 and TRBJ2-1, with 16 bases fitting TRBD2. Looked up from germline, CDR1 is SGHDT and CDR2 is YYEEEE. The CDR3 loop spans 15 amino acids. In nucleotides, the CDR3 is TGTGCCAGCAGCTTGGGGCACGGGACTAGCGGGAGGGCCATCTTC. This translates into CASSLGHGTSGRAIF.

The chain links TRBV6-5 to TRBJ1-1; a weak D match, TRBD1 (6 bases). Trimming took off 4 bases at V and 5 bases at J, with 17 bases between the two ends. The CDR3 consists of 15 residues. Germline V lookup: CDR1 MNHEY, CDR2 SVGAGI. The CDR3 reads CASSSGGGGRTEAFF. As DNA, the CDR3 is TGTGCCAGCAGTTCGGGGGGAGGGGGAAGAACTGAAGCTTTCTTT.

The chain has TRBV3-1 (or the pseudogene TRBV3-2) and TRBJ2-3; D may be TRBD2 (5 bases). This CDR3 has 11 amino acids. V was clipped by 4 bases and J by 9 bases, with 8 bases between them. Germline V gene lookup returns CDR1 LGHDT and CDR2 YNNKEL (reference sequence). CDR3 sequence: CASSLSGTQYF. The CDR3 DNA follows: TGTGCCAGCAGCCTGAGCGGAACGCAGTATTTT.

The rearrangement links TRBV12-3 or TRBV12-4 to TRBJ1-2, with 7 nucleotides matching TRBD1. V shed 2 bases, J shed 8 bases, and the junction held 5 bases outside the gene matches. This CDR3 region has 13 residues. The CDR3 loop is CASSLRQGRGYTF. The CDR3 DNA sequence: TGTGCCAGCAGTTTACGACAGGGCCGAGGCTACACCTTC.

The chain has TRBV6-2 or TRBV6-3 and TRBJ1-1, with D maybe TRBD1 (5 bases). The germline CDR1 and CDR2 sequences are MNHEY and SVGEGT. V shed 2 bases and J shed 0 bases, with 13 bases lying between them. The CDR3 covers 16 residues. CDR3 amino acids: CASSYEQGLLNTEAFF. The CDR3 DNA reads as TGTGCCAGCAGTTACGAGCAGGGACTTTTGAACACTGAAGCTTTCTTT.

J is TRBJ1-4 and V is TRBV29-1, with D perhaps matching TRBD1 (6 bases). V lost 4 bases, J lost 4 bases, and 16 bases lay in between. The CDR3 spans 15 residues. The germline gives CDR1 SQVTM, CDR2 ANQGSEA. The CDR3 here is CSVASQGFVNEKLFF. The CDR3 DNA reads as TGCAGCGTTGCGTCCCAGGGGTTTGTTAATGAAAAACTGTTTTTT. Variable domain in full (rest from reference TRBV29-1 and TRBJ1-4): SAVISQKPSRDICQRGTSLTIQCQVDSQVTMMFWYRQQPGQSLTLIATANQGSEATYESGFVIDKFPISRPNLTFSTLTVSNMSPEDSSIYLCSVASQGFVNEKLFFGSGTQLSVL.

The CDR3 spells CASSIVGTGASPLHF. The CDR3, as DNA: TGTGCCAGTAGTATAGTCGGGACAGGGGCTTCACCCCTCCACTTT. The chain has TRBV19 and TRBJ1-6; 10 bases align to TRBD1. V shed 1 base and J 9 bases; nucleotides not matched to a gene: 3. The CDR3 covers 15 residues. Germline assignment: CDR1 LNHDA and CDR2 SQIVND (reference sequence).

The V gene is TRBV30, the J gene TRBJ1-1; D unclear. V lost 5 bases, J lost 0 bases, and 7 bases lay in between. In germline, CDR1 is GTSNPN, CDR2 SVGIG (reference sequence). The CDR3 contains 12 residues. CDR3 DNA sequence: TGTGCCTGGCAGCGATTGAACACTGAAGCTTTCTTT. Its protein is CAWQRLNTEAFF.

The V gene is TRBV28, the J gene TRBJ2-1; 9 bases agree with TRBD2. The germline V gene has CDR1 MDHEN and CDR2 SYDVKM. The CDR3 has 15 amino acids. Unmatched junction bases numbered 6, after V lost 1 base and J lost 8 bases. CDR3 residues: CASSLLASGKDEQFF. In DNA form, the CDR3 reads TGTGCCAGCAGTTTATTGGCTAGCGGGAAGGATGAGCAGTTCTTC.

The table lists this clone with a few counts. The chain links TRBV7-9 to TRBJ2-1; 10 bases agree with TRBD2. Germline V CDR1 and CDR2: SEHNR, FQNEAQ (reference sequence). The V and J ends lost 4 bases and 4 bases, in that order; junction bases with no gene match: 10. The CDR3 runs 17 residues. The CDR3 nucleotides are TGTGCCAGCAGCTCCCAGGGTAGCGGGAGGACATACAATGAGCAGTTCTTC. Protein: CASSSQGSGRTYNEQFF.

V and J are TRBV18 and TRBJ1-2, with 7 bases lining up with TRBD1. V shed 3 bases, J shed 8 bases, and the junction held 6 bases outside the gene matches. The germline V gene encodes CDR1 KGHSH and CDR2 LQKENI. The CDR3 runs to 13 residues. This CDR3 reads CASSPFDRAGYTF. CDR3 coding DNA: TGTGCCAGCTCACCTTTCGACAGGGCCGGCTACACCTTC.

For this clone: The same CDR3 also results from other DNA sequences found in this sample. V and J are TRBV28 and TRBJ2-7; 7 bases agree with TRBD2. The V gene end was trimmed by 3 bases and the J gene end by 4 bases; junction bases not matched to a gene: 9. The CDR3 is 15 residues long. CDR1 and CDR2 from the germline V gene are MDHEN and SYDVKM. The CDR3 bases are TGTGCCAGCAGTTTTGGAGGTCGGGGGGTTTACGAGCAGTACTTC. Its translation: CASSFGGRGVYEQYF.

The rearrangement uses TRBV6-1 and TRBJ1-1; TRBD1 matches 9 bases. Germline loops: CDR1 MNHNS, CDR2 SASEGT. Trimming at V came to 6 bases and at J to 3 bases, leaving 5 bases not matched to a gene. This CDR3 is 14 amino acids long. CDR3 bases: TGTGCCAGCAGGACAGGGGGGCAGTACACTGAAGCTTTCTTT. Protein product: CASRTGGQYTEAFF.

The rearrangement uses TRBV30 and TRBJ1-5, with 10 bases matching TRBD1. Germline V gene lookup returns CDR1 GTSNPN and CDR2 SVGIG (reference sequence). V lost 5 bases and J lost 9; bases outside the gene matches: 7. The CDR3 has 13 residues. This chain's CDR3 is CAWDRDRGSPQHF. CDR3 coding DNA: TGTGCCTGGGACCGGGACAGGGGATCGCCCCAGCATTTT.

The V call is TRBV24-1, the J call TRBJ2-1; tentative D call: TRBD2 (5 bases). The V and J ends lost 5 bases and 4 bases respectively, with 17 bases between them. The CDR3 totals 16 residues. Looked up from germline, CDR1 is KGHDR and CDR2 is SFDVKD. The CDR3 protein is CATSGLTTRTYNEQFF. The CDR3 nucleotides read TGTGCCACCAGTGGTCTGACTACTAGAACTTACAATGAGCAGTTCTTC.

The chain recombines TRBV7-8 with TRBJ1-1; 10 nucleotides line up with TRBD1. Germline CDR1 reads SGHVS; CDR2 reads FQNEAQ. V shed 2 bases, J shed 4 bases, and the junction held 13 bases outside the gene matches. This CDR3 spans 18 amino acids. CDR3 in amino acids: CASSLPRTGGRESTEAFF. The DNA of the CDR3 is TGTGCCAGCAGCTTACCGAGGACAGGGGGACGGGAGAGCACTGAAGCTTTCTTT.